This T cell receptor beta chain appears in the sequencing data of a study of T cell repertoires in cytomegalovirus infection. About the research overall: Public TCR beta signatures provided an indication of both CMV infection and a matching HLA type.

As for this clonotype: Its antigen is still unknown.

CDR1 is SGHTA and CDR2 is FQGNSA in the germline V gene. CDR3 length: 14 residues. V shed 5 bases, J shed 4 bases, and the junction held 8 bases outside the gene matches. TCRdb re-called the reads through MiXCR, storing one row per CDR3 protein. The sample holds tens of thousands of distinct CDR3 sequences; approximately 22% are singletons and the top ten take around 18%. Study-wide points: Dominating the ex vivo response were HLA-C-restricted CMV-specific TCR beta clonotypes. Cumulated frequencies of public TCR beta families served to identify carriers of CMV plus the relevant HLA.

Input material: PBMCs, sequenced either directly or after in vitro stimulation (not recorded which). The chain links TRBV7-2 to TRBJ2-7; 7 bases fit TRBD1. The source is a human donor in good health (CMV status not recorded). Some clones in this sample may be carry-over from other donors' samples. Written as DNA, the CDR3 is TGTGCCAGCAGCCCAGCAGGGACAGCTTACGAGCAGTACTTC. Its protein is CASSPAGTAYEQYF.